Listed below are T cell receptor beta chains from one sample, sequenced in a study of blood T cell repertoires in COVID-19. Libraries were prepared by immunoSEQ multiplex PCR; TCRdb keeps only in-frame clonotypes and omits some of them. Seen here are some 100,000 clones, roughly 83% observed once, and the top ten hold roughly 20%. Material: peripheral blood. Receptors were obtained from a woman in her fifties or sixties with acute or convalescent COVID-19. CDR3s leave out the opening cysteine and the closing phenylalanine or tryptophan.

j_gene,v_gene,CDR3aa
TRBJ1-6,TRBV7-2,ASSLGGSYNSPLH
TRBJ2-7,TRBV5-4,ASSLVRQGLTYEQY
TRBJ2-3,TRBV4-1,ASRSSGALSTDTQY
TRBJ1-1,TRBV6-5,ASSTDSVRNTEAF
TRBJ1-6,TRBV30,AWGTGTGDSPLH
TRBJ1-4,TRBV3-1/TRBV3-2,ASSLTDSRKLF
TRBJ1-2,TRBV28,ASSSTAPYGYT
TRBJ1-5,TRBV25-1,ASSQGNQPQH
TRBJ2-7,TRBV30,AWSVAGVGDKQY
TRBJ2-7,TRBV6-6,ASGPTGDGFYEQY
TRBJ2-1,TRBV3-1/TRBV3-2,ASSQDVSGGPGYNEQF
TRBJ2-7,TRBV27,ASSSRGLLRGQY
TRBJ1-2,TRBV18,ASSLVRDGYT
TRBJ2-5,TRBV24-1,ATRGTAGETQY
TRBJ2-3,TRBV6-2/TRBV6-3,ASSPNGDTQY
TRBJ2-7,TRBV30,AWSPVPYSYEQY
TRBJ1-4,TRBV28,ASSLGDREVF
TRBJ1-1,TRBV12-5,ASGRQGNTEAF
TRBJ1-2,TRBV7-3,ASSPTGGASYGYT
TRBJ1-1,TRBV6-1,ASSRQGDTEAF
TRBJ1-5,TRBV27,ASSFSGNSNQPQH
TRBJ2-2,TRBV28,ASGLNTGELF
TRBJ1-2,TRBV5-1,ASSDGTVTNYGYT
TRBJ2-7,TRBV28,ASSPALAGAHEQY
TRBJ1-2,TRBV6-4,ASSDSFQGAFYGYT
TRBJ1-2,TRBV3-1/TRBV3-2,ASSAIGDRADGYT
TRBJ1-2,TRBV19,ASSRDRGTLNYGYT
TRBJ1-2,TRBV2,ASSGQGVGGYT